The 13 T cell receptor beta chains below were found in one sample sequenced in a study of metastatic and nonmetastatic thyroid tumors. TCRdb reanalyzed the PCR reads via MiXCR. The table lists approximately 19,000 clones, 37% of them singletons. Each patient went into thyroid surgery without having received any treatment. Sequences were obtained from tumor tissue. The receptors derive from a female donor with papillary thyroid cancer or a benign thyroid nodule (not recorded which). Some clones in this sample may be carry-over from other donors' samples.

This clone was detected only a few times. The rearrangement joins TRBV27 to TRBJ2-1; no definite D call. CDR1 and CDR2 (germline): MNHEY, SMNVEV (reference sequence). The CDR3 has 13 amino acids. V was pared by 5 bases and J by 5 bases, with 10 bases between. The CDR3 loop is CASSTQPDNEQFF. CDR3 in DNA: TGTGCCAGCAGTACCCAGCCTGACAATGAGCAGTTCTTC.

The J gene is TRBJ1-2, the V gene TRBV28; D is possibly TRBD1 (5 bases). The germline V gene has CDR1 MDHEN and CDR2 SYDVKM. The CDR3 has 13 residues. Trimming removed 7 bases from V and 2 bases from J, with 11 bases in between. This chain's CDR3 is CASTVNRNYGYTF. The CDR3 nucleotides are TGTGCCAGCACCGTAAACAGGAACTATGGCTACACCTTC.

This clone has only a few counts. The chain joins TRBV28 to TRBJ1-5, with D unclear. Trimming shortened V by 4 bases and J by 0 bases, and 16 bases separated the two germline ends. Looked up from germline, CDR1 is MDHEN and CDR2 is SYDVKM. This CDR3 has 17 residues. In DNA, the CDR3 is TGTGCCAGCAGTTCCATTCAGGACGGTTATAGCAATCAGCCCCAGCATTTT. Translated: CASSSIQDGYSNQPQHF.

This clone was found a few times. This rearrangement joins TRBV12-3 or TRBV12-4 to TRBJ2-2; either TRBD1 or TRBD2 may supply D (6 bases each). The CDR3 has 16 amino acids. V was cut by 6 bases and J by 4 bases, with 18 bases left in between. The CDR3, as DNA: TGTGCCAGCAGCCCCGTGGAGGGGGGAGGCACCGGGGAGCTGTTTTTT. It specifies CASSPVEGGGTGELFF.

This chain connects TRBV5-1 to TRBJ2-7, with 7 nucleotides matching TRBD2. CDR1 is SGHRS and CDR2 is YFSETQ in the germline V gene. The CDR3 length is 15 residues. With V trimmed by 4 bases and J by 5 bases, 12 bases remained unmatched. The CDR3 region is CASSPLGGKEDEQYF. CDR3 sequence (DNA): TGCGCCAGCAGCCCCCTGGGAGGGAAGGAGGACGAGCAGTACTTC.

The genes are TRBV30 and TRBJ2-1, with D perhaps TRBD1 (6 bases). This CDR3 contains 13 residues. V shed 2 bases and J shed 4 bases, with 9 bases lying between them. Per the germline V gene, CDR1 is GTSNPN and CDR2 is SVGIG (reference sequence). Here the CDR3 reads CAWSQDRYNEQFF. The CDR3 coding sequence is TGTGCCTGGAGTCAAGACAGGTACAATGAGCAGTTCTTC. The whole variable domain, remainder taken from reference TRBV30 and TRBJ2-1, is SQTIHQWPATLVQPVGSPLSLECTVEGTSNPNLYWYRQAAGRGLQLLFYSVGIGQISSEVPQNLSASRPQDRQFILSSKKLLLSDSGFYLCAWSQDRYNEQFFGPGTRLTVL.

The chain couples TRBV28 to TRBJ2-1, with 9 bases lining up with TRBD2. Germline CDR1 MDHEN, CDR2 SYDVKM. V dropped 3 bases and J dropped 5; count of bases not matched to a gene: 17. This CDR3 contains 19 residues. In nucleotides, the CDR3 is TGTGCCAGCAGTTTCACCCGGGTACGGCGGGAGGGCCTCAACAATGAGCAGTTCTTC. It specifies CASSFTRVRREGLNNEQFF.

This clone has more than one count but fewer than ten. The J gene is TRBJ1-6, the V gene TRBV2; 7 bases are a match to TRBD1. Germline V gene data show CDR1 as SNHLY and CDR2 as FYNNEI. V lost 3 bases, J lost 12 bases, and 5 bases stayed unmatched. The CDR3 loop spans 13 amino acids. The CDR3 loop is CASSDRGLGPLHF. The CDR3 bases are TGTGCCAGCAGTGATAGGGGGCTGGGACCCCTCCACTTT.

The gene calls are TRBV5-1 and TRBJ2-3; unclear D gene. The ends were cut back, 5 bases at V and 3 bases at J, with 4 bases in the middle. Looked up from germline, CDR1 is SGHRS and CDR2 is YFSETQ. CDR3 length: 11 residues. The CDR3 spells CASRGTDTQYF. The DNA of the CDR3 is TGCGCCAGCAGGGGGACAGATACGCAGTATTTT.

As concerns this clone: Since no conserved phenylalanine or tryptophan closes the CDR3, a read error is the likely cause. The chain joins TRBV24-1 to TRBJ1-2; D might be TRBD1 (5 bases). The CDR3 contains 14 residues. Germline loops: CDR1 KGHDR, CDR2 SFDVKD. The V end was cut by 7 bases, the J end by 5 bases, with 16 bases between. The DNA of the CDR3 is TGTGCCACCAGCGGCCGCCGGGAGGGGTATGGCTACACCATC. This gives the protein CATSGRREGYGYTI.

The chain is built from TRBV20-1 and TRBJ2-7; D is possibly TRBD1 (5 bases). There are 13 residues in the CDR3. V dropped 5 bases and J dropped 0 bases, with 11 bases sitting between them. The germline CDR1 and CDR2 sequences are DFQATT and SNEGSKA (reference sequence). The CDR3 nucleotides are TGCAGTGCTTCGCCAGGGAACTCCTACGAGCAGTACTTC. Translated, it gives CSASPGNSYEQYF.

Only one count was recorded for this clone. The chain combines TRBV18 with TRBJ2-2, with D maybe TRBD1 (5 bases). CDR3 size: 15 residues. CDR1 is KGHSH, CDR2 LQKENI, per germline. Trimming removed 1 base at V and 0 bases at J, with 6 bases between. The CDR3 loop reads CASSPRQSNTGELFF. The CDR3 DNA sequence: TGTGCCAGCTCACCACGACAGTCGAACACCGGGGAGCTGTTTTTT.

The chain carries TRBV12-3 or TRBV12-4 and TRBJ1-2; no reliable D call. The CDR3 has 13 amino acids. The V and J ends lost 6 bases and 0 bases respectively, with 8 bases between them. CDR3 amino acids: CASRDATNYGYTF. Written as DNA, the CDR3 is TGTGCCAGCAGGGACGCAACTAACTATGGCTACACCTTC.